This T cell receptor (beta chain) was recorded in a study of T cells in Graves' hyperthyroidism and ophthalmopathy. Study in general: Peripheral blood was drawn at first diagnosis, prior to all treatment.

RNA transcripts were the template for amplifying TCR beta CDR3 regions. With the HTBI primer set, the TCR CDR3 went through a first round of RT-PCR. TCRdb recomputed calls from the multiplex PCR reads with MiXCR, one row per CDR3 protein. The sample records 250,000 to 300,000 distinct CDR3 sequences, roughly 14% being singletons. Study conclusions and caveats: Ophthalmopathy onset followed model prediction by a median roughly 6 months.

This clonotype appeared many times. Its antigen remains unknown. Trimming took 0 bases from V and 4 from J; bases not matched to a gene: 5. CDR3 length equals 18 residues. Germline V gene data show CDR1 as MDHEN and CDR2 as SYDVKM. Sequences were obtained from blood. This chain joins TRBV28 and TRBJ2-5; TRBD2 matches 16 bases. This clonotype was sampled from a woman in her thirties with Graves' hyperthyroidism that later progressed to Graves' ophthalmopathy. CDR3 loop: CASSLWGLAGGPGETQYF. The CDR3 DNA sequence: TGTGCCAGCAGTTTATGGGGACTAGCGGGAGGGCCTGGAGAGACCCAGTACTTC.